The 28 T cell receptor beta chains given below trace back to one sample, sequenced in a study of blood T cell repertoires in COVID-19. Repertoires were generated with immunoSEQ multiplex PCR, while TCRdb's copy carries only in-frame clones and drops some. The table lists around 70,000 clones, 65% to 90% of them singletons. The sequenced sample consisted of peripheral blood. The receptors here all came from an elderly man with acute or convalescent COVID-19.

This chain uses TRBV24-1 with TRBJ2-7, with 7 positions matching TRBD1. Germline V CDR1 and CDR2: KGHDR, SFDVKD. V was pared by 4 bases and J by 7 bases, with 12 bases of the junction left unmatched. This CDR3 is built from 15 residues. CDR3 nucleotide sequence: TGTGCCACCAGTGACGACAGGGCGGAAGGTCTGGAGCAGTACTTC. It translates to CATSDDRAEGLEQYF.

This chain links TRBV3-1 (or the pseudogene TRBV3-2) with TRBJ2-1; TRBD2 aligns across 9 bases. The V and J ends lost 4 bases and 4 bases, in that order; junction bases with no gene match: 5. CDR1 is LGHDT and CDR2 is YNNKEL in the germline V gene (reference sequence). The CDR3 sequence is 15 residues long. CDR3 DNA: TGTGCCAGCAGCCGGGCGGGAGGGGGATACAATGAGCAGTTCTTC. Its protein product is CASSRAGGGYNEQFF.

J is TRBJ2-1 and V is TRBV19; TRBD2 matches at 11 bases. The CDR3 has 16 amino acids. Germline CDR1 is LNHDA and CDR2 is SQIVND (reference sequence). The trim removed 6 bases at V and 7 bases at J, leaving 11 bases unmatched. The CDR3 bases are TGTGCCAGTAGCTTAGCGGGAGGGCTCTGGACGAATGAGCAGTTCTTC. It translates to CASSLAGGLWTNEQFF.

This sequence joins TRBV5-1 and TRBJ2-1; 8 bases are shared with TRBD2. CDR3 length equals 15 residues. The J segment lost 7 bases and the V segment lost 4 bases, leaving 10 bases of the junction unmatched. Germline V gives CDR1 SGHRS, CDR2 YFSETQ. The CDR3 bases are TGCGCCAGCAGCCTCACTAGCGGAACTGGGAATGAGCAGTTCTTC. Its translation: CASSLTSGTGNEQFF.

This clone was picked up one time. This chain joins TRBV4-3 and TRBJ2-1, with 8 bases that match TRBD2. The CDR3 has 16 amino acids. Germline CDR1 and CDR2: LGHNA and YSLEER. V lost 1 base and J lost 6; bases outside the gene matches: 8. Here the CDR3 reads CASSQGRGGRLNEQFF. As DNA, the CDR3 is TGCGCCAGCAGCCAAGGCCGGGGGGGGCGTCTCAATGAGCAGTTCTTC.

Only a few counts were recorded for this clone. The chain uses TRBV29-1 and TRBJ1-5; 9 bases match TRBD1. CDR3 length equals 14 residues. The V gene end was trimmed by 7 bases and the J gene end by 6 bases; junction bases not matched to a gene: 10. Per germline, CDR1 SQVTM and CDR2 ANQGSEA. CDR3 region: CSAGEDRGSQPQHF. CDR3 in DNA: TGCAGCGCTGGTGAGGACAGGGGCAGTCAGCCCCAGCATTTT.

The chain employs TRBV20-1 and TRBJ2-5, with 12 bases identical to TRBD2. Per the germline V gene, CDR1 is DFQATT and CDR2 is SNEGSKA (reference sequence). The CDR3 loop spans 14 amino acids. V dropped 3 bases and J dropped 4; count of bases not matched to a gene: 3. DNA for the CDR3: TGCAGTGCTAGTCCGACTAGCGGGGGAGAGACCCAGTACTTC. Translation gives CSASPTSGGETQYF.

This clone showed up just once. The chain carries TRBV9 and TRBJ2-3, with 10 bases lining up with TRBD2. The CDR3 has 16 amino acids. Germline V CDR1 and CDR2: SGDLS, YYNGEE. Trimming cost V 0 bases and J 6 bases; bases outside gene matches: 7. For the CDR3, the DNA is TGTGCCAGCAGCGTAGTGCCAGCGGGGGGGAAGGATACGCAGTATTTT. It specifies CASSVVPAGGKDTQYF.

The chain is built from TRBV9 and TRBJ1-2; D is unclear. Per the germline V gene, CDR1 is SGDLS and CDR2 is YYNGEE. The CDR3 length is 17 residues. With 0 bases removed from V and 1 base from J, the gap between germline ends came to 16 bases. The CDR3 is CASSVAGGPKLNYGYTF. The CDR3 nucleotides are TGTGCCAGCAGCGTAGCGGGAGGGCCGAAACTTAACTATGGCTACACCTTC.

This rearrangement joins TRBV7-2 to TRBJ2-7; TRBD1 matches at 11 bases. V lost 3 bases to trimming and J lost 7 bases; unmatched junction nucleotides: 5. CDR1 is SGHTA and CDR2 is FQGNSA in the germline V gene. The CDR3 spans 14 residues. CDR3 sequence reads: CASSFRDRGKEQYF. The CDR3 DNA follows: TGTGCCAGCAGCTTCCGGGACAGGGGGAAGGAGCAGTACTTC. The full variable domain, with the rest looked up from reference TRBV7-2 and TRBJ2-7, is GAGVSQSPSNKVTEKGKDVELRCDPISGHTALYWYRQSLGQGLEFLIYFQGNSAPDKSGLPSDRFSAERTGGSVSTLTIQRTQQEDSAVYLCASSFRDRGKEQYFGPGTRLTVT.

The V gene is TRBV4-1, the J gene TRBJ1-1; tentatively, D is TRBD1 (5 bases). CDR1 MGHRA and CDR2 YSYEKL come from the germline V gene. This CDR3 is built from 13 residues. Between the trimmed V and J ends, which lost 8 bases and 6 bases, there was a span of 16 bases. The CDR3: CASVSGTGAEAFF. The CDR3 nucleotides read TGCGCCAGCGTCTCAGGGACTGGGGCTGAAGCTTTCTTT.

The rearrangement joins TRBV7-9 to TRBJ1-1; possibly TRBD1 for D (6 bases). This CDR3 comprises 14 residues. V was cut by 7 bases and J by 0 bases, with 12 bases left in between. Germline CDR1 reads SEHNR; CDR2 reads FQNEAQ (reference sequence). In DNA form, the CDR3 reads TGTGCCAGCACCAACACAGGGCTGAACACTGAAGCTTTCTTT. This encodes CASTNTGLNTEAFF.

The chain carries TRBV28 and TRBJ2-1; D is possibly TRBD1 (5 bases). V dropped 6 bases and J dropped 6 bases, with 15 bases sitting between them. The length of the CDR3 is 14 residues. Germline CDR1 is MDHEN and CDR2 is SYDVKM. The CDR3 DNA reads TGTGCCAGCAGATCCTCCGACAGTTCCAATGAGCAGTTCTTC. It encodes CASRSSDSSNEQFF. Full variable domain (remainder filled in from reference TRBV28 and TRBJ2-1): DVKVTQSSRYLVKRTGEKVFLECVQDMDHENMFWYRQDPGLGLRLIYFSYDVKMKEKGDIPEGYSVSREKKERFSLILESASTNQTSMYLCASRSSDSSNEQFFGPGTRLTVL.

The chain's CDR3 is CASSSVPQIRGTEAFF. In DNA, the CDR3 is TGTGCCAGCAGCTCAGTGCCCCAAATCCGCGGCACGGAAGCTTTCTTT. This chain links TRBV5-5 with TRBJ1-1, with D unresolved. CDR3 size: 16 residues. Germline assignment: CDR1 SGHKS and CDR2 YYEKEE (reference sequence). The V and J ends lost 3 bases and 8 bases respectively, with 23 bases between them.

This chain uses TRBV14 with TRBJ2-1, with 15 bases matching TRBD2. Germline-derived CDR1 and CDR2 are SGHDN and FVKESK. Trimming took 6 bases from V and 8 from J; bases not matched to a gene: 5. The CDR3 spans 15 residues. CDR3 region: CASRRTSGGVDEQFF. As DNA, the CDR3 is TGTGCCAGCAGAAGGACTAGCGGGGGGGTTGATGAGCAGTTCTTC.

This clone occurred once. This chain uses TRBV7-9 with TRBJ1-2, with TRBD1 matching 7 bases. Germline CDR1 and CDR2: SEHNR and FQNEAQ (reference sequence). V dropped 5 bases and J dropped 8; count of bases not matched to a gene: 8. This CDR3 is built from 13 residues. CDR3 bases: TGTGCCAGCAGCCGACAGGGTACGGGGGGCTACACCTTC. This sequence encodes CASSRQGTGGYTF.

V is TRBV7-2 and J is TRBJ1-2, with D possibly being TRBD1 (5 bases). Looked up from germline, CDR1 is SGHTA and CDR2 is FQGNSA. The germline V and J ends were trimmed by 5 bases and 5 bases, with 18 bases remaining between them. This CDR3 contains 15 residues. CDR3 amino acids: CASSPYPGRLYGYTF. CDR3 DNA sequence: TGTGCCAGCAGCCCCTATCCAGGGCGTCTTTATGGCTACACCTTC.

The J gene is TRBJ2-7, the V gene TRBV7-2; D is uncertain. Trimming cost V 6 bases and J 2 bases, with 14 bases left between them. CDR1 SGHTA and CDR2 FQGNSA come from the germline V gene. The CDR3 consists of 14 residues. The CDR3 DNA follows: TGTGCCAGCAGTATCTACAGTGAAGCCTACGAGCAGTACTTC. Translating it yields CASSIYSEAYEQYF.

The J gene is TRBJ1-6, the V gene TRBV13, with TRBD1 matching over 8 bases. The J segment lost 7 bases and the V segment lost 0 bases, leaving 11 bases of the junction unmatched. The CDR3 sequence is 18 residues long. Germline CDR1 and CDR2: PRHDT and FYEKMQ (reference sequence). CDR3 DNA: TGTGCCAGCAGCTTAGGCTTGGCGGCAGGGGGCACGAATTCACCCCTCCACTTT. It codes for CASSLGLAAGGTNSPLHF.

This clone came up a few times. J is TRBJ1-5 and V is TRBV7-8; D uncertain. The CDR3 length is 14 residues. Germline CDR1 and CDR2: SGHVS and FQNEAQ. Trimming stripped 1 base from V and 9 bases from J, with 13 bases between. CDR3 DNA sequence: TGTGCCAGCAGCTTAGAGGCGGGTGCGGGGCCCCAGCATTTT. It yields the protein CASSLEAGAGPQHF.

The CDR3 DNA reads TGTGCCAGCAGCGTACTAGCGGGGGAACCCAATACGCAGTATTTT. It yields the protein CASSVLAGEPNTQYF. The chain joins TRBV6-5 to TRBJ2-3, with 11 bases aligning to TRBD2. CDR3 length: 15 residues. Looked up from germline, CDR1 is MNHEY and CDR2 is SVGAGI. The V and J ends lost 6 bases and 7 bases, in that order; junction bases with no gene match: 9.

This chain connects TRBV5-4 to TRBJ2-3; 8 bases line up with TRBD2. Trimming cost V 2 bases and J 0 bases; bases outside gene matches: 2. Germline values: CDR1 SGHNT, CDR2 YYREEE (reference sequence). This CDR3 contains 15 residues. The CDR3 here is CASSFREGSTDTQYF. DNA of the CDR3: TGTGCCAGCAGCTTTCGGGAGGGGAGCACAGATACGCAGTATTTT.

V is TRBV19 and J is TRBJ1-1, with a weak D call TRBD1 (6 bases). This CDR3 region has 16 residues. V dropped 4 bases and J dropped 2 bases, with 17 bases sitting between them. Germline CDR1 reads LNHDA; CDR2 reads SQIVND (reference sequence). The CDR3 DNA follows: TGTGCCAGTAGTACCCCCCGACAGGCATCTAACACTGAAGCTTTCTTT. This translates into CASSTPRQASNTEAFF.

This chain uses TRBV28 with TRBJ1-2; TRBD1 is a possible D gene (5 bases). This CDR3 is 14 amino acids long. Trimming left V 4 bases short and J 0 bases short, with 9 bases between. Germline loops: CDR1 MDHEN, CDR2 SYDVKM. CDR3 nucleotide sequence: TGTGCCAGCAGTTCCGGAGGGGCTAACTATGGCTACACCTTC. It specifies CASSSGGANYGYTF.

The rearrangement joins TRBV19 to TRBJ1-5; D call uncertain. The CDR3 sequence is 14 residues long. Deletions cut 5 bases from V and 0 bases from J, with 8 bases between. Germline V gene data show CDR1 as LNHDA and CDR2 as SQIVND (reference sequence). This CDR3 reads CASSRENSNQPQHF. CDR3 nucleotides: TGTGCCAGTAGTCGGGAAAATAGCAATCAGCCCCAGCATTTT.

V and J are TRBV5-3 and TRBJ1-2; 7 bases map to TRBD1. TRBV5-3 is an open reading frame whose function is uncertain. The CDR3 runs 13 residues. Trimming cost V 4 bases and J 2 bases; bases outside gene matches: 2. CDR3 bases: TGTGCCAGAAGCCTGGACAGGAACTATGGCTACACCTTC. Its translation is CARSLDRNYGYTF.

In the case of this clone: One end of the junction does not line up with germline, which may come from a read error. The chain uses TRBV28 and TRBJ1-5, with D uncertain. Germline CDR1 reads MDHEN; CDR2 reads SYDVKM. The CDR3 spans 15 residues. The CDR3 region is CASSSQVTSSQPQHF. In DNA form, the CDR3 reads TGTGCCAGCAGCTCCCAGGTAACAAGCAGTCAGCCCCAGCATTTT.

J is TRBJ2-6 and V is TRBV7-2, with D perhaps TRBD2 (5 bases). The CDR3 has 18 residues. Germline V CDR1 and CDR2: SGHTA, FQGNSA. The germline V and J ends were trimmed by 1 base and 0 bases, with 13 bases remaining between them. The CDR3 loop is CASSLVRPGNSGANVLTF. The CDR3 DNA is TGTGCCAGCAGCTTAGTCCGGCCGGGAAACTCTGGGGCCAACGTCCTGACTTTC.